This TCR beta chain was sequenced during a study of OX40 agonist ivuxolimab in advanced cancers. Broader study findings: At doses 0.1 to 3.0 mg/kg, CD4+ and CD8+ clones expanded. In CD8+ T cells, expanded clones were on average more numerous than in CD4+.

Sequencing was performed with immunoSEQ multiplex PCR; in TCRdb, only in-frame clones are kept and a portion is missing. Of about 79,000 clones in the sample, 91% are singletons; the top ten hold more than 5.5%. Concerning this clone itself: Its matching antigen is unknown.

The sequence was collected from an adult with an advanced solid tumor such as melanoma, head and neck, liver or kidney cancer. The material sequenced was CD4+ or CD8+ T cells sorted from blood, taken in a trial of the OX40 agonist ivuxolimab.

The CDR3 is CASGHPYNEQFF. The CDR3 nucleotides are TGTGCCAGCGGGCACCCCTACAATGAGCAGTTCTTC. V is TRBV2 and J is TRBJ2-1; D unclear. V dropped 8 bases and J dropped 2 bases, with 7 bases sitting between them. Germline CDR1 is SNHLY and CDR2 is FYNNEI. This CDR3 contains 12 residues.